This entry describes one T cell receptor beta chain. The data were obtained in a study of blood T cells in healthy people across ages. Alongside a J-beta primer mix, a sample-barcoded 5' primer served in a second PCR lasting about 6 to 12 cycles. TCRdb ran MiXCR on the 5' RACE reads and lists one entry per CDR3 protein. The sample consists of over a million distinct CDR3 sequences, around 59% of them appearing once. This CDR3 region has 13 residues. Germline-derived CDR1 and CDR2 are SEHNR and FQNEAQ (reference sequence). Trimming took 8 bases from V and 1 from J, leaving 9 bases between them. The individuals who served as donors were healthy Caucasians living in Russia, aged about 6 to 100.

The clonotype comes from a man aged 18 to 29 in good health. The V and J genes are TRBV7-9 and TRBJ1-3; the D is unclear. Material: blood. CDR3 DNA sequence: TGTGCCAGCCTGAGGGTTTCTGGAAACACCATATATTTT. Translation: CASLRVSGNTIYF.